This T cell receptor (beta chain) is from a study of regulatory T cells in long-lasting Graves disease. The germline V gene has CDR1 ENHRY and CDR2 SYGVKD. Between the trimmed V and J ends, which lost 5 bases and 1 base, there was a span of 7 bases. This CDR3 comprises 13 residues. Time point of the sample: newly diagnosed GD, antithyroid drugs for less than 3 months. The TCR library was made from RNA extracted from PBMCs. Library construction for TCR beta used iRepertoire HTBI primers and Arm-PCR of CDR3 regions. TCRdb ran MiXCR on the multiplex PCR reads and lists one entry per CDR3 protein. The sample has 400,000 to 500,000 distinct CDR3 sequences; about 15% are singletons. This sample was also put to use in a study of T cells in Graves' hyperthyroidism and ophthalmopathy. This second study says: With the HTBI primer set, the TCR CDR3 went through a first round of RT-PCR.

The source is a woman aged 30 to 39 with Graves disease. The sample in question was peripheral blood mononuclear cells (PBMCs), obtained at new diagnosis, from a patient treated with antithyroid drugs. The V and J genes are TRBV10-3 and TRBJ2-3; D is possibly TRBD1 or TRBD2 (5 bases each). CDR3 sequence (DNA): TGTGCCATCAGTCGAGGGGGCACAGATACGCAGTATTTT. Protein sequence: CAISRGGTDTQYF.